Listed below are T cell receptor beta chains from one sample, sequenced in a study of CD8 T cells in ankylosing spondylitis. Each CDR3 protein is one row after TCRdb ran MiXCR on the 5' RACE reads. Among around 770,000 distinct CDR3 sequences, roughly 12% were seen once, and the ten largest hold around 0.51%. Material for sequencing was blood, either unsorted or a sorted T cell fraction (not recorded which). The receptors were sampled from a male donor with ankylosing spondylitis. Both conserved end residues are part of each CDR3. Fields, in order: CDR3 protein, CDR3 DNA, D gene, J gene, clone size, V gene. The D gene is left open where the match is weak. Where a row states a size, it is once, few, many or the class of an expanded clone; other rows omit it.

CDR3: CATSDLAGRHTDTQYF
DNA: TGTGCCACCAGTGATTTGGCAGGAAGACACACAGATACGCAGTATTTT
D: NA
J: TRBJ2-3
size: few
V: TRBV24-1

CDR3: CSARARGRGYYEQYF
DNA: TGCAGTGCTAGAGCCCGAGGCAGGGGGTACTACGAGCAGTACTTC
D: TRBD1
J: TRBJ2-7
size: NA
V: TRBV20-1

CDR3: CSASHGQGSTIYF
DNA: TGCAGTGCTAGCCACGGACAGGGTAGCACCATATATTTT
D: TRBD1
J: TRBJ1-3
size: many
V: TRBV20-1

CDR3: CSARGLALYNEQFF
DNA: TGCAGTGCTAGAGGACTAGCGTTATACAATGAGCAGTTCTTC
D: TRBD2
J: TRBJ2-1
size: NA
V: TRBV20-1

CDR3: CSARVPGTGVNYTF
DNA: TGCAGTGCTAGAGTCCCCGGGACAGGAGTAAACTACACCTTC
D: TRBD1
J: TRBJ1-2
size: many
V: TRBV20-1

CDR3: CAISARASGGKETQYF
DNA: TGTGCCATCAGTGCTCGGGCTAGCGGGGGGAAAGAGACCCAGTACTTC
D: TRBD2
J: TRBJ2-5
size: many
V: TRBV10-3

CDR3: CASSLAVVSGGPTDTQYF
DNA: TGTGCCAGCAGCTTAGCGGTAGTCAGCGGGGGGCCCACAGATACGCAGTATTTT
D: TRBD2
J: TRBJ2-3
size: NA
V: TRBV7-2

CDR3: CASSPRESAGYTF
DNA: TGTGCCAGCAGCCCAAGGGAAAGTGCTGGCTACACCTTC
D: NA
J: TRBJ1-2
size: few
V: TRBV3-1

CDR3: CASSSGTGSETQYF
DNA: TGCGCCAGCAGCTCCGGGACAGGGTCAGAGACGCAGTATTTT
D: TRBD1
J: TRBJ2-3
size: NA
V: TRBV5-1

CDR3: CSASGLAGGGQFF
DNA: TGCAGTGCTAGCGGTCTAGCGGGAGGAGGGCAGTTCTTC
D: TRBD2
J: TRBJ2-1
size: NA
V: TRBV20-1

CDR3: CASSARLAGGTDTQYF
DNA: TGTGCCAGCAGCGCTCGACTAGCGGGAGGTACAGATACGCAGTATTTT
D: TRBD2
J: TRBJ2-3
size: many
V: TRBV9

CDR3: CASSLGGNSPEQFF
DNA: TGTGCCAGCAGCTTAGGAGGGAACTCTCCTGAGCAGTTCTTC
D: NA
J: TRBJ2-1
size: NA
V: TRBV7-8

CDR3: CASSLLSDSYEQYF
DNA: TGCGCCAGCAGCTTACTTAGCGATTCCTACGAGCAGTACTTC
D: NA
J: TRBJ2-7
size: few
V: TRBV5-1

CDR3: CASSGGTYYGYTF
DNA: TGTGCCAGCAGTGGAGGGACCTACTATGGCTACACCTTC
D: NA
J: TRBJ1-2
size: few
V: TRBV6-1

CDR3: CSALDREIDTQYF
DNA: TGCAGTGCTTTGGACAGGGAGATAGATACGCAGTATTTT
D: TRBD1
J: TRBJ2-3
size: NA
V: TRBV20-1

CDR3: CSARPPGALSYEQYF
DNA: TGCAGTGCTAGACCCCCCGGGGCCCTCTCCTACGAGCAGTACTTC
D: NA
J: TRBJ2-7
size: few
V: TRBV20-1

CDR3: CASSMVTYNEQFF
DNA: TGCGCCAGCAGTATGGTAACCTACAATGAGCAGTTCTTC
D: NA
J: TRBJ2-1
size: few
V: TRBV5-1

CDR3: CASARWDEQFF
DNA: TGTGCCAGTGCCAGGTGGGATGAGCAGTTCTTC
D: NA
J: TRBJ2-1
size: NA
V: TRBV28

CDR3: CSVEEVGTSGTDEQFF
DNA: TGCAGCGTTGAAGAGGTCGGGACTAGCGGGACAGATGAGCAGTTCTTC
D: TRBD2
J: TRBJ2-1
size: few
V: TRBV29-1

CDR3: CASSYYGPSNAKNIQYF
DNA: TGTGCCAGCAGTTACTACGGACCCTCAAATGCCAAAAACATTCAGTACTTC
D: NA
J: TRBJ2-4
size: few
V: TRBV6-5

CDR3: CATSARDGYYEQYF
DNA: TGTGCCACCAGCGCCCGGGACGGCTACTACGAGCAGTACTTC
D: NA
J: TRBJ2-7
size: NA
V: TRBV15

CDR3: CASSYIGTYETQYF
DNA: TGTGCCAGCAGTTACATCGGGACCTACGAGACCCAGTACTTC
D: NA
J: TRBJ2-5
size: few
V: TRBV6-2/TRBV6-3

CDR3: CASSNTGGGYEQYF
DNA: TGTGCCAGCAGTAACACAGGGGGCGGCTACGAGCAGTACTTC
D: TRBD1
J: TRBJ2-7
size: few
V: TRBV6-5

CDR3: CAISGQGGPEAFF
DNA: TGTGCCATCAGTGGGCAAGGGGGCCCTGAAGCTTTCTTT
D: TRBD1
J: TRBJ1-1
size: few
V: TRBV10-3

CDR3: CASSLGGSASGTQYF
DNA: TGTGCCAGCAGCTTAGGGGGTAGCGCCTCGGGGACCCAGTACTTC
D: NA
J: TRBJ2-5
size: few
V: TRBV7-2

CDR3: CASSLGDSPNEKLFF
DNA: TGCGCCAGCAGCTTGGGGGACAGCCCGAATGAAAAACTGTTTTTT
D: TRBD1
J: TRBJ1-4
size: NA
V: TRBV5-1

CDR3: CASRSRRDGANVLTF
DNA: TGTGCCAGCAGGTCCCGCAGGGACGGGGCCAACGTCCTGACTTTC
D: NA
J: TRBJ2-6
size: few
V: TRBV5-5

CDR3: CASSAPETGDRPQHF
DNA: TGTGCCAGCAGCGCGCCGGAGACAGGGGACCGACCCCAGCATTTT
D: TRBD1
J: TRBJ1-5
size: few
V: TRBV9

CDR3: CASSLGAVRAKNIQYF
DNA: TGTGCCAGCAGTTTAGGGGCAGTGAGAGCCAAAAACATTCAGTACTTC
D: NA
J: TRBJ2-4
size: NA
V: TRBV28

CDR3: CASSQNSFGFEKLFF
DNA: TGCGCCAGCAGCCAGAACAGTTTCGGGTTTGAAAAACTGTTTTTT
D: NA
J: TRBJ1-4
size: NA
V: TRBV4-3

CDR3: CASSQDRQGVDTQYF
DNA: TGCGCCAGCAGCCAAGATCGACAGGGAGTAGATACGCAGTATTTT
D: TRBD1
J: TRBJ2-3
size: NA
V: TRBV4-1

CDR3: CSVALGVMEKLFF
DNA: TGCAGCGTCGCCCTGGGGGTAATGGAAAAACTGTTTTTT
D: NA
J: TRBJ1-4
size: few
V: TRBV29-1

CDR3: CASSLGWGGGYEQYF
DNA: TGTGCCAGCAGTTTGGGGTGGGGAGGCGGCTACGAGCAGTACTTC
D: NA
J: TRBJ2-7
size: NA
V: TRBV7-2

CDR3: CASSPGTGRSRAFF
DNA: TGTGCCAGCAGCCCAGGGACGGGACGATCCAGAGCTTTCTTT
D: NA
J: TRBJ1-1
size: NA
V: TRBV12-3/TRBV12-4

CDR3: CAITGLAGADTQYF
DNA: TGTGCCATCACTGGACTAGCGGGAGCAGATACGCAGTATTTT
D: TRBD2
J: TRBJ2-3
size: NA
V: TRBV10-3

CDR3: CASSQVGVTDTQYF
DNA: TGCGCCAGCAGCCAAGTCGGGGTAACAGATACGCAGTATTTT
D: NA
J: TRBJ2-3
size: few
V: TRBV4-3

CDR3: CASTPRAGGTGELFF
DNA: TGTGCCAGCACCCCAAGGGCGGGGGGCACCGGGGAGCTGTTTTTT
D: TRBD2
J: TRBJ2-2
size: few
V: TRBV9

CDR3: CASSPTGVELFF
DNA: TGTGCCAGCAGCCCCACGGGGGTGGAGCTGTTTTTT
D: NA
J: TRBJ2-2
size: few
V: TRBV7-2

CDR3: CASNRDTNTGELFF
DNA: TGTGCCAGCAACCGGGACACCAACACCGGGGAGCTGTTTTTT
D: NA
J: TRBJ2-2
size: NA
V: TRBV9

CDR3: CASSGSSGYNSPLHF
DNA: TGTGCCAGTAGCGGTTCGTCAGGGTATAATTCACCCCTCCACTTT
D: NA
J: TRBJ1-6
size: many
V: TRBV19

CDR3: CASGDLRGTEAFF
DNA: TGTGCCAGCGGGGATTTGCGCGGCACTGAAGCTTTCTTT
D: NA
J: TRBJ1-1
size: many
V: TRBV6-1

CDR3: CASSQTGSTYNEQFF
DNA: TGTGCCAGCAGCCAAACAGGGTCCACCTACAATGAGCAGTTCTTC
D: NA
J: TRBJ2-1
size: NA
V: TRBV3-1